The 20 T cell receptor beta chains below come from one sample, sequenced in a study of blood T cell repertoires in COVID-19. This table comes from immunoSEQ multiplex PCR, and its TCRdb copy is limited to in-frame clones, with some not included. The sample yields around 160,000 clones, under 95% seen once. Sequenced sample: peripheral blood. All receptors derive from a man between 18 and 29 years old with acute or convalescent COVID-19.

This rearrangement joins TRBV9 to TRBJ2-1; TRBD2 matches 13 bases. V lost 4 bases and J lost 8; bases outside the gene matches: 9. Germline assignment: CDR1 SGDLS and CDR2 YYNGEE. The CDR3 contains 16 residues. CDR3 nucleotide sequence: TGTGCCAGCAGCCCCCAAGTCGGACTAGCGGGAGATGAGCAGTTCTTC. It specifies CASSPQVGLAGDEQFF.

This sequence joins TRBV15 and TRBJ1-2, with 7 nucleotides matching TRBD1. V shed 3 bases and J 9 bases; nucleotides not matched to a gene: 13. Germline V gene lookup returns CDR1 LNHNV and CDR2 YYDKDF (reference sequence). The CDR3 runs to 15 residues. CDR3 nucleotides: TGTGCCACCAGCAGCCCGAAGACAGGGATAAGGAGCTACACCTTC. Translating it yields CATSSPKTGIRSYTF.

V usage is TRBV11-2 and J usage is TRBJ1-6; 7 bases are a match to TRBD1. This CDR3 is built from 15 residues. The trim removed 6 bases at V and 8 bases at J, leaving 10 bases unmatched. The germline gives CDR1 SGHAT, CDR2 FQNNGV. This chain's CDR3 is CASRALTGIDSPLHF. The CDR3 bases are TGTGCCAGCAGGGCGCTGACAGGGATCGATTCACCCCTCCACTTT.

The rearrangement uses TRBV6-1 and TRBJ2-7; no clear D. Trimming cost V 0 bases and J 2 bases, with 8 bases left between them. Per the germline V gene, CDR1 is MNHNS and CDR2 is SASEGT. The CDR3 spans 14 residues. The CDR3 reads CASSEARRTYEQYF. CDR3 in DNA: TGTGCCAGCAGTGAAGCGCGCAGGACCTACGAGCAGTACTTC.

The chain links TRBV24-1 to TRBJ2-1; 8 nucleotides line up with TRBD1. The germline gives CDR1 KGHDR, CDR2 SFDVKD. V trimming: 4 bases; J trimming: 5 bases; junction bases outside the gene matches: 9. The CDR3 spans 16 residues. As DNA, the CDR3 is TGTGCCACCAGTGACGCGGGACAGGCGGACAACAATGAGCAGTTCTTC. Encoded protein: CATSDAGQADNNEQFF.

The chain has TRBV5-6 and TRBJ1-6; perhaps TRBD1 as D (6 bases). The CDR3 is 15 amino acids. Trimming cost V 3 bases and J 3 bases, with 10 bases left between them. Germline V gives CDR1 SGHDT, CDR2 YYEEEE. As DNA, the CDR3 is TGTGCCAGCAGCTCCCGGGACATCTATAATTCACCCCTCCACTTT. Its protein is CASSSRDIYNSPLHF.

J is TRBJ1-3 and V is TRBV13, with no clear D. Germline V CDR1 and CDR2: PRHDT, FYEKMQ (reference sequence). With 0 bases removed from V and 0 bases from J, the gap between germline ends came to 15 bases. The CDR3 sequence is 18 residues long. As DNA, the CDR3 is TGTGCCAGCAGCTTAGGGGCCCCTGCGGGTGCCTCTGGAAACACCATATATTTT. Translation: CASSLGAPAGASGNTIYF.

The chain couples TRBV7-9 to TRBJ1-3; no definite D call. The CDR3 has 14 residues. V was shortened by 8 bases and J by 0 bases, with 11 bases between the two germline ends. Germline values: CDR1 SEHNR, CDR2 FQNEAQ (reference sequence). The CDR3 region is CASRSGVSGNTIYF. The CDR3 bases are TGTGCCAGCCGAAGCGGTGTCTCTGGAAACACCATATATTTT.

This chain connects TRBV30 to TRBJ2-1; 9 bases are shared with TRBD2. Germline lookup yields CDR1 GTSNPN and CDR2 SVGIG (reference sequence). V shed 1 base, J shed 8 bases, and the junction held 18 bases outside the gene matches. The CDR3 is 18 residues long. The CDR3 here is CAWSGVVWPSGADYEQFF. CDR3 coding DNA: TGTGCCTGGAGTGGGGTGGTATGGCCTAGCGGGGCCGACTATGAGCAGTTCTTC. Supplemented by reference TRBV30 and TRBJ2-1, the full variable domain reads SQTIHQWPATLVQPVGSPLSLECTVEGTSNPNLYWYRQAAGRGLQLLFYSVGIGQISSEVPQNLSASRPQDRQFILSSKKLLLSDSGFYLCAWSGVVWPSGADYEQFFGPGTRLTVL.

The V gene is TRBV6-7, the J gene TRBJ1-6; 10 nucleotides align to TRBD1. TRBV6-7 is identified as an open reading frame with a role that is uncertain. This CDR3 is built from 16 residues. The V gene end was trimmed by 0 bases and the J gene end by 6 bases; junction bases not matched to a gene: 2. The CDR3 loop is CASSYSTGGCNSPLHF. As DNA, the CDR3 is TGTGCCAGCAGTTACTCGACAGGGGGCTGTAATTCACCCCTCCACTTT.

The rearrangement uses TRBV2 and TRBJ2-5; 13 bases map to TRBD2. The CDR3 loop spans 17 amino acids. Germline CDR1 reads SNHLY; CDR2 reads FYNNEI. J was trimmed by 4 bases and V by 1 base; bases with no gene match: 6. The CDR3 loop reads CASSEGTSGRFAETQYF. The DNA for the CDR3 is TGTGCCAGCAGTGAAGGGACTAGCGGGAGATTTGCAGAGACCCAGTACTTC.

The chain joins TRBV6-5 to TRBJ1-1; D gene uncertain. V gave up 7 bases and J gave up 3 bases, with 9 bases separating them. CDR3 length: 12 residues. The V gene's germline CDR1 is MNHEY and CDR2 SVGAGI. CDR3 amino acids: CASMRPYTEAFF. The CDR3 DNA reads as TGTGCCAGCATGAGGCCTTACACTGAAGCTTTCTTT.

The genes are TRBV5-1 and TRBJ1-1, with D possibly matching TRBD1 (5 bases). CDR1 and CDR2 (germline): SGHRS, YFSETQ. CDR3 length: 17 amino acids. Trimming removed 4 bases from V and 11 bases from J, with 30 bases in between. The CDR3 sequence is CASSPPAGPLDGGRAFF. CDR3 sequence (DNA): TGCGCCAGCAGCCCCCCCGCGGGACCGCTTGATGGCGGACGGGCTTTCTTT.

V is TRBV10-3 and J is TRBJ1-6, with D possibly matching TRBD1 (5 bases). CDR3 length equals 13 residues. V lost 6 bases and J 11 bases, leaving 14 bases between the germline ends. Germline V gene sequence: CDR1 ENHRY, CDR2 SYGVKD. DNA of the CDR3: TGTGCCATCAGGGCGCCAGGGTGGACACCCCTCCACTTT. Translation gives CAIRAPGWTPLHF.

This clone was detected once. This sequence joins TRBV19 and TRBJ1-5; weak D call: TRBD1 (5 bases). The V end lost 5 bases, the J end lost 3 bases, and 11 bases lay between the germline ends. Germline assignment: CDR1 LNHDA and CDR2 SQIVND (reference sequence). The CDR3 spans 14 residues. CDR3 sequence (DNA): TGTGCCAGTAGTTTCAGGACAATCAATCAGCCCCAGCATTTT. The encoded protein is CASSFRTINQPQHF. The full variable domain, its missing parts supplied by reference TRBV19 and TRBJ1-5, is DGGITQSPKYLFRKEGQNVTLSCEQNLNHDAMYWYRQDPGQGLRLIYYSQIVNDFQKGDIAEGYSVSREKKESFPLTVTSAQKNPTAFYLCASSFRTINQPQHFGDGTRLSIL.

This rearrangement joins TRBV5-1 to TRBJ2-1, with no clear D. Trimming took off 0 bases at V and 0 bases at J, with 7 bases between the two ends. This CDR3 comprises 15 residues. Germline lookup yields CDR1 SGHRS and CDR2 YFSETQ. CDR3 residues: CASSLVADSYNEQFF. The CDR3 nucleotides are TGCGCCAGCAGCTTGGTGGCGGACTCCTACAATGAGCAGTTCTTC.

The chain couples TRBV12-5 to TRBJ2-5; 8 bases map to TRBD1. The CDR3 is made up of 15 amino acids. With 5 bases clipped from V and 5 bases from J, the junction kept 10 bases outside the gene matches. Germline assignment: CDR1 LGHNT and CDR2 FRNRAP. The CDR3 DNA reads TGTGCTAGTGGTCCAATTGGACAGGGCTGGGAGACCCAGTACTTC. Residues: CASGPIGQGWETQYF.

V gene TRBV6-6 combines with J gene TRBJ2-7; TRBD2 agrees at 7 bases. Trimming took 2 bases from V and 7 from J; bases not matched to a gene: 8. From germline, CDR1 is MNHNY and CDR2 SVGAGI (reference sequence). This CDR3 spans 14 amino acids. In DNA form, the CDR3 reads TGTGCCAGCAGTTACGGTGACAGCGGGGAAGAGCAGTACTTC. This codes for CASSYGDSGEEQYF.

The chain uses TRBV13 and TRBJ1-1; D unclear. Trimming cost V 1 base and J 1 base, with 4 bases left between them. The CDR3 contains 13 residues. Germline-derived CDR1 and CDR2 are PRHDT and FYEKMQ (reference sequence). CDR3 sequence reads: CASSLARNTEAFF. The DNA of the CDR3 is TGTGCCAGCAGCTTAGCCCGGAACACTGAAGCTTTCTTT.

CDR3 sequence: CAWSPLSGAGNTIYF. CDR3 DNA: TGTGCCTGGAGTCCCTTGTCGGGGGCTGGAAACACCATATATTTT. The V and J genes are TRBV30 and TRBJ1-3, with TRBD1 as a possible D gene (5 bases). The V end lost 2 bases, the J end lost 2 bases, and 13 bases lay between the germline ends. CDR1 and CDR2 (germline): GTSNPN, SVGIG (reference sequence). The CDR3 runs 15 residues. Drawing the rest from reference TRBV30 and TRBJ1-3, the complete variable domain is SQTIHQWPATLVQPVGSPLSLECTVEGTSNPNLYWYRQAAGRGLQLLFYSVGIGQISSEVPQNLSASRPQDRQFILSSKKLLLSDSGFYLCAWSPLSGAGNTIYFGEGSWLTVV.